The T cell receptor beta chain under discussion was sequenced for a study of blood T cell repertoires in COVID-19. Germline V lookup: CDR1 LNHDA, CDR2 SQIVND (reference sequence). CDR3 length: 15 amino acids. The ends were cut back, 4 bases at V and 2 bases at J, with 12 bases in the middle. Libraries were prepared by immunoSEQ multiplex PCR; TCRdb keeps only in-frame clonotypes and omits some of them. The repertoire holds roughly 250,000 clones, with 65% to 85% as singletons. This chain links TRBV19 with TRBJ1-5; a possible D gene is TRBD1 (5 bases). This TCR came from a middle-aged woman with active or convalescent COVID-19. Sequenced: peripheral blood. The CDR3 spells CASSTGGRGNQPQHF. CDR3 in DNA: TGTGCCAGTAGTACCGGGGGGAGGGGCAATCAGCCCCAGCATTTT. Supplemented by reference TRBV19 and TRBJ1-5, the full variable domain reads DGGITQSPKYLFRKEGQNVTLSCEQNLNHDAMYWYRQDPGQGLRLIYYSQIVNDFQKGDIAEGYSVSREKKESFPLTVTSAQKNPTAFYLCASSTGGRGNQPQHFGDGTRLSIL.